One and the same sample provided the 2 T cell receptor beta chains below, sequenced in a study of cytomegalovirus exposure and HLA in healthy donors. The PCR made use of 60 Vbeta and 13 Jbeta primers. Only in-frame clones appear in the TCRdb table, and some are missing; sequencing was by immunoSEQ multiplex PCR. The sample has roughly 150,000 clones, 70% to 80% seen once. The sequenced sample consisted of PBMCs. All receptors come from a man aged 50 or older in good health and CMV-seropositive.

This chain joins TRBV18 and TRBJ2-1, with D possibly being TRBD2 (5 bases). Trimming cost V 2 bases and J 5 bases, with 19 bases left between them. Germline values: CDR1 KGHSH, CDR2 LQKENI. This CDR3 is built from 17 residues. Written as DNA, the CDR3 is TGTGCCAGCTCACCAAGAATGCCAGCGGTCACGGACAATGAGCAGTTCTTC. Protein: CASSPRMPAVTDNEQFF.

This clone was seen a handful of times. The rearrangement uses TRBV5-4 and TRBJ2-1; 10 positions agree with TRBD2. Unmatched junction bases numbered 3, after V lost 1 base and J lost 5 bases. Germline V gene sequence: CDR1 SGHNT, CDR2 YYREEE (reference sequence). The CDR3 extends over 15 amino acids. The CDR3 coding sequence is TGTGCCAGCAGCTTGCTACTAGCGGGGAACAATGAGCAGTTCTTC. Amino acid sequence: CASSLLLAGNNEQFF. Filled out from reference TRBV5-4 and TRBJ2-1, the complete variable domain reads ETGVTQSPTHLIKTRGQQVTLRCSSQSGHNTVSWYQQALGQGPQFIFQYYREEENGRGNFPPRFSGLQFPNYSSELNVNALELDDSALYLCASSLLLAGNNEQFFGPGTRLTVL.